This T cell receptor beta chain was retrieved from a study of T cells expressing NK-cell markers. TCRdb reprocessed the 5' RACE reads and keeps a single row for each CDR3 protein, giving no DNA. The table for this sample gives some 450,000 distinct CDR3 sequences. The CDR3 has 15 amino acids. The germline V gene has CDR1 LNHNV and CDR2 YYDKDF (reference sequence). The source material was blood T cells: a sorted CD56 or NKG2C T cell subset, CD4+ or CD8+ T cells, or bulk PBMC T cells (not recorded which). The receptor was isolated from a woman aged 18-69 years in good health. V is TRBV15 and J is TRBJ1-2. The CDR3 loop reads CATSRRDGLVYGYTF.